This T cell receptor beta chain stems from a study of T cells in Graves' hyperthyroidism and ophthalmopathy. Trimming cost V 3 bases and J 5 bases; bases outside gene matches: 3. Germline CDR1 is SGHAT and CDR2 is FQDESV (reference sequence). The CDR3 length is 14 residues. This clonotype has ten or more counts. The investigators amplified TCR beta CDR3 regions from RNA transcripts. Initially, a first-round RT-PCR of the TCR CDR3 employed the HTBI primer set. TCRdb reprocessed the multiplex PCR reads with MiXCR, giving one entry per CDR3 protein. The sample has some 570,000 distinct CDR3 sequences, 15% to 20% seen once.

What was sequenced was blood. The TCR originated in a woman younger than 35 with Graves' ophthalmopathy. This chain joins TRBV11-1 and TRBJ2-1; 8 positions match TRBD1. The CDR3 is CASSFGTGDNEQFF. In nucleotides, the CDR3 is TGTGCCAGCAGCTTCGGGACAGGAGACAATGAGCAGTTCTTC.